This T cell receptor beta chain is from a study of T cells in Graves' hyperthyroidism and ophthalmopathy (dated by TCRdb to about 2019). Notes on the research overall: Peripheral blood samples were taken at the time of initial diagnosis, prior to any treatment. To identify TCR V-J signatures that set the groups apart, the researchers used a discovery cohort of 100 patients, made up of around 42 with Graves' ophthalmopathy and 55 to 65 with stable Graves' hyperthyroidism. Prospective prediction of ophthalmopathy was tested in an independent validation cohort of approximately 19 hyperthyroidism patients and some 17 patients who later progressed to ophthalmopathy. The approximately 98 discovery patients were randomly divided into training and test sets at a 7:3 ratio. In more than 5 Graves' hyperthyroidism patients, the study also compared T-cell repertoires from thyroid tissue with T-cell repertoires from blood. Once sampling was done, hyperthyroidism patients were given methimazole at a starting dose of 30 mg daily, whereas ophthalmopathy patients were given high-dose intravenous methylprednisolone. According to the paper, TCR Vbeta CDR3 sequencing was carried out on around 140 peripheral blood samples, which came from some 41 ophthalmopathy, 80 or so hyperthyroidism and roughly 17 progressor patients. Summary of the overall study and its limitations: Sample size was not statistically predetermined, and investigators were not blinded to group allocation. Ophthalmopathy was separated from stable hyperthyroidism by a 13 V-J signature model, with approximately 90% sensitivity and about 81% specificity obtained in cross-validation and 80%/75% obtained in testing. Blood samples also contained most of the expanded thyroid clonotypes (frequency above 0.001), which suggests that blood repertoires may reflect thyroid immune responses. In validation, the model predicted progression to ophthalmopathy a median of around 6.5 months before onset, with over 60% sensitivity and roughly 72% specificity.

TCR beta CDR3 regions were amplified from RNA transcripts. The first round of RT-PCR for the TCR CDR3 was performed with the HTBI primer set and the Qiagen OneStep RT-PCR kit. Libraries were constructed in a second round of multiplex PCR, after which size selection and purification were performed. Sequencing of the libraries was done on an Illumina HiSeq2000 using paired-end 100 bp reads. The original pipeline was this. SOAPnuke was used to process the raw data, removing reads that contained adapters or uncalled bases, had a mean Phred below 15, or lacked an exact match to the constant primer or identifier. COPE v1.2.5 was used to merge high-quality paired reads, and clonotypes were defined as unique nucleotide sequences. MiTCR v1.1 was used to align the clonotypes against IMGT TRBV, TRBD and TRBJ reference segments. Only V-J combinations with frequency above 0.0001, covering about 99% of repertoires, were analysed. The TCS score was defined as F50 (clonal expansion) divided by E x V (chaos), with BLOSUM62-based TCRdist calculated between CDR3 peptides within each V-J. Welch's t-statistics and random forest reduced 500 to 650 V-J features to under 15, which were used in a naive Bayes classifier (R e1071). TCRdb passed the public sequencing reads through fastp at Q25 and MiXCR, retaining productive beta sequences. Rows matching on CDR3 protein sequence are summarized as one entry with the most common DNA and genes. It is TCRdb's table, rather than the study itself, that gives the V and J calls and clone size. The sample table records some 550,000 distinct CDR3 sequences; roughly 16% of these occur just once. Roughly 3.5% of the sample is in the top ten clones.

Moderately to severely active disease, a Clinical Activity Score of at least 3, a NOSPECS grade of at least 4, and a duration under 3 months were present in ophthalmopathy patients. Patients with uncontrolled infections, other autoimmune diseases, pregnancy or lactation were excluded. Diagnoses relied on clinical symptoms, serum thyroxine and TRAb, thyroid ultrasound and orbital computed tomography. Ficoll-Paque density gradient centrifugation was used to isolate PBMCs from approximately 11 ml of fresh peripheral blood. Total RNA was extracted with Trizol reagent, and quality was checked on an Agilent 2100 Bioanalyzer. This clonotype was counted many times. The clone's antigen remains unknown. Base-call qualities are not available, and no considerably larger clone is one nucleotide away. CDR1 is given as MNHEY and CDR2 as SMNVEV, both from the germline V gene (reference sequence). The CDR3 holds 15 amino acids from the cysteine to the phenylalanine. Only the CDR3 region is kept as DNA, spanning 45 bases read in frame from base 1. Trimming accounts for 0 bases at V and 4 bases at J, while the number of junction bases matched to no gene is 3.

The receptor comes from a woman in her thirties or forties with Graves' ophthalmopathy. This receptor chain uses TRBV27 and TRBJ2-1; TRBD2 fits 7 bases in the junction. The sequenced sample consisted of blood. The DNA reads as follows: TGTGCCAGCAGTTTATCAGCGGGGCTATACAATGAGCAGTTCTTC. It translates as CASSLSAGLYNEQFF.